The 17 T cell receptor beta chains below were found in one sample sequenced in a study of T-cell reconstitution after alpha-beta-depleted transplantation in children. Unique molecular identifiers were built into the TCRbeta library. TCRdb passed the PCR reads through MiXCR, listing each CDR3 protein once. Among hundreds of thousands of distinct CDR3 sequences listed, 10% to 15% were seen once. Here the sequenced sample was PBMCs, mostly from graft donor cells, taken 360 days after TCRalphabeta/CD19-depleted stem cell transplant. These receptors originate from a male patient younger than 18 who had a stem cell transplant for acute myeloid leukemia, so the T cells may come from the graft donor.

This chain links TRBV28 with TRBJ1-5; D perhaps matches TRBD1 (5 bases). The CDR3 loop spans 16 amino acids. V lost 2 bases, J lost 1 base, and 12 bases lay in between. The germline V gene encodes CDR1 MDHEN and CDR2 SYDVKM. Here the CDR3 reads CASSLHRRRSNQPQHF. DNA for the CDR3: TGTGCCAGCAGTTTACACAGGAGGAGGAGCAATCAGCCCCAGCATTTT.

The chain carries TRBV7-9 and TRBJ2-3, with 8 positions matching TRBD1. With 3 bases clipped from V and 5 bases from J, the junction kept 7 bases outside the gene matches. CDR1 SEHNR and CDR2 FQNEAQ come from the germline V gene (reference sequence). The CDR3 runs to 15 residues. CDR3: CASSFFDRGEDTQYF. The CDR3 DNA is TGTGCCAGCAGCTTTTTTGACAGGGGAGAAGATACGCAGTATTTT.

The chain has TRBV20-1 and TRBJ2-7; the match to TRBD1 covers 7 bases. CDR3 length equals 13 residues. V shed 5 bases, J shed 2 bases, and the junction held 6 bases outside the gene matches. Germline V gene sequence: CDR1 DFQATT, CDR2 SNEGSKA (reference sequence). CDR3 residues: CSAPDRDPYEQYF. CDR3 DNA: TGCAGTGCTCCCGACAGGGACCCCTACGAGCAGTACTTC.

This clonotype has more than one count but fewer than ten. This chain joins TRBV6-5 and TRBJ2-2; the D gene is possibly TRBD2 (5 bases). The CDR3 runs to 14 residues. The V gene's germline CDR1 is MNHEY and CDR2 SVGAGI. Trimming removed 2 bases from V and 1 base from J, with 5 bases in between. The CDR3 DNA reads TGTGCCAGCAGTTACCGGGGGAACACCGGGGAGCTGTTTTTT. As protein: CASSYRGNTGELFF.

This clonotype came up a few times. The CDR3 loop is CASSRDILYEQYF. CDR3 in DNA: TGTGCCAGCAGTAGGGATATACTATACGAGCAGTACTTC. The chain is built from TRBV6-5 and TRBJ2-7, with D hard to call. V lost 5 bases, J lost 4 bases, and 12 bases lay in between. Germline CDR1 and CDR2: MNHEY and SVGAGI. This CDR3 spans 13 amino acids.

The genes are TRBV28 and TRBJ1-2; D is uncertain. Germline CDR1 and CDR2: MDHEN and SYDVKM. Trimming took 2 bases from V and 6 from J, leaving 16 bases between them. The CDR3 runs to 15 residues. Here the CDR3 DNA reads TGTGCCAGCAGTTTAATATCGCCATCGGGTAATGGCTACACCTTC. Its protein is CASSLISPSGNGYTF.

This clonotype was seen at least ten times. The CDR3 loop reads CASSLDFGGRGDEQFF. The CDR3 DNA reads as TGTGCCAGCAGCTTAGACTTCGGCGGGAGGGGCGATGAGCAGTTCTTC. The rearrangement joins TRBV7-2 to TRBJ2-1; TRBD2 matches 9 bases. CDR3 length: 16 residues. The germline V gene has CDR1 SGHTA and CDR2 FQGNSA. V lost 1 base, J lost 8 bases, and 9 bases stayed unmatched.

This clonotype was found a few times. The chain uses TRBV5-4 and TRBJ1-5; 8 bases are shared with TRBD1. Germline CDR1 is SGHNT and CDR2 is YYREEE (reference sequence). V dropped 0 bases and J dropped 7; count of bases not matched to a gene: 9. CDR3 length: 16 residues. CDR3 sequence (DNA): TGTGCCAGCAGCTTGGCGTGTCCCCGGGACAGGCAGCCCCAGCATTTT. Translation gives CASSLACPRDRQPQHF.

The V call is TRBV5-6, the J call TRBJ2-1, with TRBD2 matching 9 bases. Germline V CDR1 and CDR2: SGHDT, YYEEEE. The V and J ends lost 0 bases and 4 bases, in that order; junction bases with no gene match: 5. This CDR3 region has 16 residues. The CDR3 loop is CASSLEGLASYNEQFF. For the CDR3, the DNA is TGTGCCAGCAGCTTGGAGGGACTAGCTTCTTACAATGAGCAGTTCTTC. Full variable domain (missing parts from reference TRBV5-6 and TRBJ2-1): DAGVTQSPTHLIKTRGQQVTLRCSPKSGHDTVSWYQQALGQGPQFIFQYYEEEERQRGNFPDRFSGHQFPNYSSELNVNALLLGDSALYLCASSLEGLASYNEQFFGPGTRLTVL.

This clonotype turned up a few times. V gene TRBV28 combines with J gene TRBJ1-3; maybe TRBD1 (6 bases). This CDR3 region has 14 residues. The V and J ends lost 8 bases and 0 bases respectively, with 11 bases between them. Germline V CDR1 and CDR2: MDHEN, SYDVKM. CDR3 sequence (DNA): TGTGCCAGCGGCAGGGGTAGCTCTGGAAACACCATATATTTT. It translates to CASGRGSSGNTIYF.

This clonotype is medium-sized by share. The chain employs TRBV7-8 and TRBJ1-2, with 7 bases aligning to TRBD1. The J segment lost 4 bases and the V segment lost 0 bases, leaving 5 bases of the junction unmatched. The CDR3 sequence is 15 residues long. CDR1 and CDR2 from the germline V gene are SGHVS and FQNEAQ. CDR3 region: CASSLAGGGLYGYTF. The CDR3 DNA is TGTGCCAGCAGCTTAGCAGGGGGCGGCCTCTATGGCTACACCTTC.

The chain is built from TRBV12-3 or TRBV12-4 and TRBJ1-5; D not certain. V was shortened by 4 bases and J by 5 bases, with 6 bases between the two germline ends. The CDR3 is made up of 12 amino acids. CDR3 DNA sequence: TGTGCCAGCAGTTGGGCGGATCAGCCCCAGCATTTT. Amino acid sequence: CASSWADQPQHF.

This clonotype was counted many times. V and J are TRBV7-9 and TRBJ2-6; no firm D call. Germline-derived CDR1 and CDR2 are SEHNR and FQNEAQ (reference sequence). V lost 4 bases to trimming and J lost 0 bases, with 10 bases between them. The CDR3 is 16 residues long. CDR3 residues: CASSSPKHSGANVLTF. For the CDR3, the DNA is TGTGCCAGCAGCTCCCCGAAACACTCTGGGGCCAACGTCCTGACTTTC.

The CDR3 sequence: CASRSPGLAKLEQFF. The CDR3, as DNA: TGTGCCAGCAGGTCGCCGGGACTAGCGAAGTTGGAGCAGTTCTTC. This rearrangement joins TRBV6-1 to TRBJ2-1; TRBD2 matches at 10 bases. This CDR3 comprises 15 residues. Germline assignment: CDR1 MNHNS and CDR2 SASEGT. J gave up 10 bases and V 6 bases, and 12 bases lay outside the gene matches.

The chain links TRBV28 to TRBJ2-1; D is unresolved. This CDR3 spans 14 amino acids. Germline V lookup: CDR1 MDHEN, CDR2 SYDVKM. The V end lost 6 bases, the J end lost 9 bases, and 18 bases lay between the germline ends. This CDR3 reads CASRGRRLGGEQFF. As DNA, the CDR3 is TGTGCCAGCAGGGGTCGCCGACTGGGCGGTGAGCAGTTCTTC.

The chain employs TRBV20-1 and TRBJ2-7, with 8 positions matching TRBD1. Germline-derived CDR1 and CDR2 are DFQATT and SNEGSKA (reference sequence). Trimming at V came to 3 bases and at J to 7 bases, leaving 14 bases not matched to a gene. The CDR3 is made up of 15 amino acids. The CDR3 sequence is CSASSMAGRGQEQYF. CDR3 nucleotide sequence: TGCAGTGCTAGTAGTATGGCTGGCAGGGGGCAGGAGCAGTACTTC.

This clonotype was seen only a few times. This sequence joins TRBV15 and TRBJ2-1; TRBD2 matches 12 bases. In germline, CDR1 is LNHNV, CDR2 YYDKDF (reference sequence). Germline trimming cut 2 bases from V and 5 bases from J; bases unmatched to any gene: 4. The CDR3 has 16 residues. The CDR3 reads CATSRNLAGGNNEQFF. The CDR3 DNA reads TGTGCCACCAGCAGAAATCTAGCGGGAGGGAACAATGAGCAGTTCTTC.